This T cell receptor beta chain was obtained from a study of shared clonotypes between healthy human individuals. The wider study: Researchers assigned three CD4 naive, three CD4 memory, two CD8 naive and one CD8 memory plate to each donor.

Regarding this clone: The target antigen is unknown.

V was clipped by 0 bases and J by 13 bases, with 13 bases between them. Germline V CDR1 and CDR2: MNHEY, SVGAGI. The CDR3 spans 12 residues. Across several immunoSEQ plates, the genomic DNA of each subset was split evenly. TCRdb's table, derived via immunoSEQ multiplex PCR, lists solely in-frame clones and lacks some. The sample yields 2,100,000 or so clones, approximately 94% seen once. Study-wide results and caveats: Among the subsets, naive ones generally showed larger estimated richness than memory ones. Among non-shared clonotypes, generation probabilities were lower than among those shared by all four donors.

The chain combines TRBV6-5 with TRBJ2-7, with D unresolved. Material for sequencing was naive CD4+ T cells sorted from blood. The subset was: CD45RA+ positively selected. The receptor was isolated from a man between 18 and 35 years old in good health. The chain's CDR3 is CASSYSRLDFYF. As DNA, the CDR3 is TGTGCCAGCAGTTACTCCCGGCTAGATTTTTACTTC.